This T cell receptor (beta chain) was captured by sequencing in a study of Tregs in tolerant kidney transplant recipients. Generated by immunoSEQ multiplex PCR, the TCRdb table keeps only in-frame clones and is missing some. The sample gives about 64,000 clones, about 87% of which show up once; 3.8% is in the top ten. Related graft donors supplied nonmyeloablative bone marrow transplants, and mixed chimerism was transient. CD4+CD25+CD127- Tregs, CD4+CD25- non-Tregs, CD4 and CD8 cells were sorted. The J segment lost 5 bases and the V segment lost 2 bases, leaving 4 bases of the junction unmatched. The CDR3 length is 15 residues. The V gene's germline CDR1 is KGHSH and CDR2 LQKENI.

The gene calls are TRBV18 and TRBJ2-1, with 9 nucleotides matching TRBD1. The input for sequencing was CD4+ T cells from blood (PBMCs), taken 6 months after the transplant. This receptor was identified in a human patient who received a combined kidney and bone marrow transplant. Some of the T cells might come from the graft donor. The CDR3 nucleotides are TGTGCCAGCTCACCAAGGACAGGGGTAGACAATGAGCAGTTCTTC. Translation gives CASSPRTGVDNEQFF.